The rows below give T cell receptor beta chains drawn from one sample of a study of blood T cell repertoires in COVID-19. Libraries were prepared by immunoSEQ multiplex PCR; TCRdb keeps only in-frame clonotypes and omits some of them. Of 75,000 to 95,000 clones listed, 80% are singletons. What was sequenced was peripheral blood. The source of these receptors is a woman aged 40 to 49 with active or convalescent COVID-19. Both conserved end residues are part of each CDR3. The D gene is left open where the match is weak. Size is stated for part of the rows, as once, few or many counts, or as a class when the clone is expanded.

clone_size	d_call	v_call	j_call	cdr3_length	cdr3_aa	cdr3_nt
-	-	TRBV10-2	TRBJ2-3	15	CASSEQRTSTDTQYF	TGCGCCAGCAGTGAGCAGCGGACTAGCACAGATACGCAGTATTTT
few	TRBD1	TRBV27	TRBJ2-4	17	CASSPGQGQPAKNIQYF	TGTGCCAGCAGTCCAGGACAGGGGCAGCCAGCCAAAAACATTCAGTACTTC
-	-	TRBV7-9	TRBJ1-1	15	CASSPPGIMNTEAFF	TGTGCCAGCAGCCCCCCAGGGATCATGAACACTGAAGCTTTCTTT
-	-	TRBV30	TRBJ2-1	14	CAWSQGSSYNEQFF	TGTGCCTGGTCTCAGGGGAGCTCCTACAATGAGCAGTTCTTC
-	-	TRBV4-2	TRBJ1-2	15	CASSQDRQGLGGYTF	TGTGCCAGCAGCCAAGATCGGCAGGGCCTCGGTGGCTACACCTTC
-	TRBD1	TRBV7-2	TRBJ2-7	15	CASSDWTGEVYEQYF	TGTGCCAGCAGCGATTGGACAGGGGAGGTTTACGAGCAGTACTTC
once	-	TRBV9	TRBJ1-1	13	CASSDYRGTEAFF	TGTGCCAGCAGCGACTACCGAGGGACTGAAGCTTTCTTT
-	TRBD1	TRBV5-1	TRBJ1-5	15	CASSKETGSNQPQHF	TGCGCCAGCAGCAAAGAGACAGGGAGCAATCAGCCCCAGCATTTT
-	TRBD1	TRBV5-6	TRBJ1-6	15	CASSLGQGANSPLHF	TGTGCCAGCAGCTTGGGACAGGGAGCCAATTCACCCCTCCACTTT
-	-	TRBV4-2	TRBJ1-1	15	CASSQDIVVDTEAFF	TGTGCCAGCAGCCAAGATATAGTGGTGGACACTGAAGCTTTCTTT
-	TRBD2	TRBV7-9	TRBJ2-5	18	CASSFGRGLAYYQETQYF	TGTGCCAGCAGCTTCGGCAGGGGACTAGCCTACTATCAAGAGACCCAGTACTTC
once	TRBD2	TRBV12-5	TRBJ2-1	18	CASGPGLARVDSYNEQFF	TGTGCTAGTGGTCCTGGACTAGCGAGAGTGGACTCCTACAATGAGCAGTTCTTC
-	TRBD1	TRBV7-8	TRBJ2-7	14	CASSKDRTNYEQYF	TGTGCCAGCAGTAAGGACAGGACGAACTACGAGCAGTACTTC
-	-	TRBV4-3	TRBJ1-4	18	CASSQEALLARDNEKLFF	TGCGCCAGCAGCCAAGAAGCCCTGCTAGCTAGGGATAATGAAAAACTGTTTTTT
-	-	TRBV18	TRBJ1-5	13	CASSPTTQQPQHF	TGTGCCAGCTCACCAACGACACAGCAGCCCCAGCATTTT
-	TRBD1	TRBV18	TRBJ2-5	16	CASSPRPGQGQETQYF	TGTGCCAGCTCACCCCGACCGGGACAGGGCCAAGAGACCCAGTACTTC
-	TRBD2	TRBV28	TRBJ2-7	14	CASSSAGTSYEQYF	TGTGCCAGCAGTTCCGCGGGGACTAGCTACGAGCAGTACTTC
few	-	TRBV15	TRBJ1-5	16	CATSRDPGVSNQPQHF	TGTGCCACCAGCAGAGATCCAGGGGTCAGCAATCAGCCCCAGCATTTT
-	TRBD1	TRBV12-5	TRBJ2-5	14	CASGLSTGEETQYF	TGTGCTAGTGGTTTGTCCACAGGGGAAGAGACCCAGTACTTC
few	-	TRBV28	TRBJ1-2	14	CASSLSGVTYGYTF	TGTGCCAGCAGTTTATCAGGGGTGACCTATGGCTACACCTTC
-	-	TRBV4-3	TRBJ2-2	17	CASSQDRGGANTGELFF	TGCGCCAGCAGCCAAGATCGAGGAGGGGCGAACACCGGGGAGCTGTTTTTT
-	TRBD1	TRBV10-3	TRBJ1-2	13	CAISTTGADGYTF	TGTGCCATCAGTACTACAGGGGCGGATGGCTACACCTTC
-	-	TRBV28	TRBJ1-2	14	CASSPAPGEDGYTF	TGTGCCAGCAGTCCAGCTCCTGGGGAGGATGGCTACACCTTC
-	TRBD1	TRBV7-2	TRBJ2-5	13	CASSLGQGETQYF	TGTGCCAGCAGCTTAGGACAGGGAGAGACCCAGTACTTC
-	-	TRBV4-1	TRBJ1-6	15	CASSQDPLSHSPLHF	TGCGCCAGCAGCCAAGATCCTCTTAGCCATTCACCCCTCCACTTT
-	-	TRBV6-5	TRBJ1-6	13	CASSRGWHSPLHF	TGTGCCAGCAGTCGCGGGTGGCATTCACCCCTCCACTTT
-	-	TRBV2	TRBJ1-5	13	CASTGQDGEPQHF	TGTGCCAGCACCGGGCAGGACGGGGAGCCCCAGCATTTT
once	TRBD2	TRBV7-8	TRBJ2-1	19	CASSLGLAGGPYSYNEQFF	TGTGCCAGCAGCTTAGGACTAGCGGGAGGGCCCTATTCCTACAATGAGCAGTTCTTC
medium-sized	-	TRBV5-6	TRBJ2-2	18	CASSADSSYGRPPEELFF	TGTGCCAGCAGCGCAGACTCGTCTTACGGGAGACCACCGGAGGAGCTGTTTTTT
-	-	TRBV28	TRBJ1-5	14	CASSLSRGSQPQHF	TGTGCCAGCAGTTTAAGCAGGGGCAGTCAGCCCCAGCATTTT
-	-	TRBV6-2/TRBV6-3	TRBJ1-1	13	CASSYGGGTEAFF	TGTGCCAGCAGTTATGGGGGGGGGACTGAAGCTTTCTTT
-	TRBD2	TRBV24-1	TRBJ2-1	16	CATSDSGTSGHNEQFF	TGTGCCACCAGTGATTCCGGGACTAGCGGACACAATGAGCAGTTCTTC
few	-	TRBV11-2	TRBJ2-3	13	CASSSQGFGTQYF	TGTGCCAGCAGCTCACAGGGATTTGGGACGCAGTATTTT